The following is a T cell receptor (beta chain) sequence with its context. The target of this receptor is not known. It has no much larger one-base neighbor in the sample; base qualities were not kept. The sample belongs to a study of neurological immune-mediated disorders (dated by TCRdb to about 2019). About the investigation overall: The study compared peripheral blood TCR-beta repertoires of HTLV-I-associated myelopathy (HAM/TSP) patients, multiple sclerosis patients and healthy controls using UMI-based sequencing. The approximately 98 TCR-beta libraries included longitudinal samples, technical triplicates and paired sorted CD4+ and CD8+ T-cell subsets alongside PBMC samples. The cohort was made up of 68 subjects, consisting of roughly 15 HAM/TSP patients, some 35 multiple sclerosis patients and about 20 healthy controls. Paper-wide results and their limitations: TCR clonal expansion was highest in HAM/TSP patients and lowest in MS patients, with MS patients falling below even healthy controls. No identical CDR3 amino acid sequences were found to be shared among expanded clones across subjects, suggesting that TCR-beta repertoires were private in all groups.

To synthesize cDNA, template-switch 5'RACE was performed with a primer carrying a 10-nucleotide random unique molecular identifier so that each TCR transcript was tagged. Every sequencing run yielded over 180 million TCR-beta sequences covering 15-18 subjects. The RNeasy kit was used to extract total RNA. The KAPA Real-time Library Amplification kit was used to amplify TCR-beta VDJ regions with primers targeting the TCR constant region and the 5'RACE anchor. Sample indexes and Illumina adaptors were added in a first PCR, after which library yield was increased in a second PCR. The roughly 650 bp TCR product was size-selected on a 2% E-gel SizeSelection system after Ampure bead purification. Before pooling, libraries had their quality checked on a Bioanalyzer, their concentration measured with Qubit, and their quantity determined with the Kapa Library Quantification kit. An Illumina HiSeq 2500 sequenced the libraries paired-end 2 x 150 bp. To increase sequence diversity, about 25-31% phiX was spiked into each library pool. On the study's bioinformatics: The UMI-based MiGEC pipeline processed quality-filtered reads and removed over 80% of raw TCR sequences during error correction. VDJ genes were aligned to IMGT germline references, and each clonotype was defined by a unique CDR3 amino acid sequence together with V-J genes. Clonal expansion, Shannon diversity and CDR3 relatedness were evaluated with VDJtools (CalcPairwiseDistances, ClusterSamples), while phylogenetic trees were built in CLCbio workbench. Using coefficient-of-variation modelling across technical triplicates, the study counted a clone as expanded if it had at least 8 unique UMIs. TCRdb reprocessing: public reads trimmed at Q25 with fastp, clones called with MiXCR, in-frame beta chains kept. For every CDR3 protein sequence, its rows merge into one entry that carries the most common genes and DNA. V and J calls and clone size were set by TCRdb, not the authors. The sample table lists under 20,000 distinct CDR3 sequences, about a quarter of them with a count of one. The ten largest clonotypes hold roughly a third of the sample.

For the unsorted PBMC libraries, 2 million PBMCs were stored in RNAlater at -80 degrees C until RNA extraction and were used to generate the libraries. PBMCs were separated from peripheral blood using Ficoll-Hypaque density gradient centrifugation and then cryopreserved in liquid nitrogen. Trimmed from V: 4 bases; trimmed from J: 5 bases; junction bases lacking a gene match: 4. CDR3 length: 14 amino acids, cysteine to phenylalanine. The entry retains the CDR3 DNA only, 42 bases that are in frame from base 1. CDR1 SGHNT and CDR2 YYREEE were looked up in the germline V gene (reference sequence). This sequence originates from a man aged 50 to 59 with HTLV-1-associated myelopathy (HAM/TSP). The rearranged segments are TRBV5-4 and TRBJ2-5; TRBD2 matches 11 bases in the middle. The sample comprised PBMCs. The DNA reads TGTGCCAGCAGCGTGACTAGCGGGGCGGAGACCCAGTACTTC. It is translated as CASSVTSGAETQYF.